Detailed here is one T cell receptor beta chain. This clone is a singleton in its sample. Its antigen specificity is not known. Base quality data are lacking; no much larger clone is found one base away. This sample stems from a study of blood T cell repertoires in COVID-19 (dated by TCRdb to 2020 to 2021). Some background on the complete study: Samples from collaborators originated in the United States, Italy and Spain and spanned both the acute and convalescent phases of COVID-19. The material from the prospective study consisted of cDNA or gDNA derived from T cells, B-cell-depleted T cells, or PBMCs. The dataset comprised deeply sampled blood TCRbeta repertoires from subjects exposed to, actively infected with, or recovered from COVID-19. The repertoires were released in a freely available public database intended as a resource for research on the immune response to SARS-CoV-2. Samples came from the ongoing ImmuneRACE study (first 160 participants) plus 1,254 subjects from 6 global collaborators. Sample metadata almost always included a de-identified subject ID, COVID-19 status, age in years and sex. HLA class I and class II types, where available, came from metadata supplied by the sample provider rather than from assay-based typing. Beyond this particular receptor, the publication reports: The quantity of clinical and demographic metadata differed by source and by participant and was supplied without curation.

TCRbeta CDR3 regions were amplified from genomic DNA using the immunoSEQ Assay, a bias-controlled multiplex PCR. On the study's bioinformatics: The number of nucleated cells in each sample was estimated by amplification of reference gene primers within the assay. Sequence reads were collapsed and filtered to measure the absolute abundance of every unique TCRbeta CDR3 rearrangement. Productive Simpson clonality was computed per sample as the square root of Simpson's diversity index over productive rearrangements. This immuneACCESS table, as held by TCRdb, lists in-frame sequences with V and J called but not all clones. Of the missing ones, under half trace to an unresolved V gene in checked studies; the others have no known cause. V, J and clone size were drawn from that table, and D and trimming were deduced from the DNA. The sample table records 250,000 or so clones; about nine tenths of these occur just once. The ten largest make up about 1.6% of the sample.

A second Seattle source provided samples from volunteer blood donors who had recovered from COVID-19. The collaborating institutions used their own protocols to collect whole blood in K2EDTA tubes. For TCRbeta analysis, collaborators shipped samples in one of three forms: frozen whole blood, isolated PBMCs, or DNA extracted from either of those sample types. The sequence derives from a woman in her forties who had recovered from COVID-19. The specimen was peripheral blood.

The CDR3 in this case is CASSPGRENTEAFF. The sequenced DNA is TGTGCCAGCAGCCCCGGCCGGGAGAACACTGAAGCTTTCTTT. The V and J genes are TRBV7-3 and TRBJ1-1; the D gene is unclear. From cysteine to phenylalanine, the CDR3 is 14 amino acids long. Only the CDR3 region is kept as DNA, spanning 42 bases read in frame from base 1. The germline V gene specifies SGHTA as CDR1 and FQGTGA as CDR2. V was cut back by 5 bases and J by 1 base, leaving a gap of 11 bases between them.